The present entry profiles one T cell receptor beta chain with its context. Sequenced by immunoSEQ multiplex PCR; TCRdb stores in-frame clones only, minus some. The data contain 540,000 or so clones, about 84% of them singletons. Germline values: CDR1 SGHKS, CDR2 YYEKEE (reference sequence). This CDR3 has 13 residues. After removal of 9 bases from V and 7 bases from J, the junction contained 10 bases not matched to a gene. The data originate from a study of shared T cell receptors in the human thymus. This sample also belongs to another study, concerning human thymus T cells.

V gene TRBV5-5 combines with J gene TRBJ2-7; 10 nucleotides line up with TRBD2. Sequencing was performed on thymocytes. The TCR comes from a boy younger than two with a congenital heart defect. This chain's CDR3 is CATGTSGMGEQYF. The DNA of the CDR3 is TGTGCCACAGGCACTAGCGGGATGGGTGAGCAGTACTTC.